Below are 32 T cell receptor beta chains sequenced from a single sample in a study of blood T cells in healthy people across ages. A second PCR, run for roughly 7 to 11 cycles, used a sample-barcoded 5' primer plus a J-beta primer mix. One entry per CDR3 protein, called by TCRdb with MiXCR from the 5' RACE reads. The sample has roughly 800,000 distinct CDR3 sequences, 53% seen once. What was sequenced was blood. Receptors were obtained from a man older than 75 in good health.

This sequence joins TRBV12-3 or TRBV12-4 and TRBJ1-2, with D unclear. Trimming removed 5 bases at V and 4 bases at J, with 20 bases between. The CDR3 runs 16 residues. The CDR3: CASSRLSGKGSYGYTF. CDR3 nucleotides: TGTGCCAGCAGTCGACTCTCCGGGAAAGGGTCCTATGGCTACACCTTC.

The chain couples TRBV20-1 to TRBJ2-1; no clear D. CDR1 DFQATT and CDR2 SNEGSKA come from the germline V gene (reference sequence). V was trimmed by 3 bases and J by 2 bases, leaving 5 bases between them. The CDR3 runs 12 residues. DNA for the CDR3: TGCAGTGCTAGCCCCCCCTACAATGAGCAGTTCTTC. It codes for CSASPPYNEQFF.

The V gene is TRBV5-1, the J gene TRBJ1-6; 10 nucleotides agree with TRBD1. Germline CDR1 and CDR2: SGHRS and YFSETQ. V gave up 3 bases and J gave up 7 bases; unmatched junction bases: 7. CDR3 length: 16 amino acids. Here the CDR3 DNA reads TGCGCCAGCAGCTCAACTGGGGGACAGGGGAATTCACCCCTCCACTTT. Amino acid sequence: CASSSTGGQGNSPLHF.

The rearrangement uses TRBV7-2 and TRBJ2-7; 8 bases map to TRBD2. The J segment lost 2 bases and the V segment lost 5 bases, leaving 11 bases of the junction unmatched. The CDR3 loop spans 16 amino acids. Germline CDR1 reads SGHTA; CDR2 reads FQGNSA. This CDR3 reads CASSPLVLAETYEQYF. For the CDR3, the DNA is TGTGCCAGCAGCCCCCTTGTACTAGCGGAAACCTACGAGCAGTACTTC.

The V call is TRBV7-9, the J call TRBJ2-5, with TRBD2 matching 8 bases. Germline V gives CDR1 SEHNR, CDR2 FQNEAQ (reference sequence). Trimming took 6 bases from V and 10 from J; bases not matched to a gene: 10. This CDR3 region has 13 residues. CDR3 sequence reads: CASRVSGAEDQYF. In DNA form, the CDR3 reads TGTGCCAGCAGAGTTAGCGGGGCCGAGGACCAGTACTTC. The full variable domain, with the rest looked up from reference TRBV7-9 and TRBJ2-5, is DTGVSQNPRHKITKRGQNVTFRCDPISEHNRLYWYRQTLGQGPEFLTYFQNEAQLEKSRLLSDRFSAERPKGSFSTLEIQRTEQGDSAMYLCASRVSGAEDQYFGPGTRLLVL.

The table lists this clonotype with a few counts. The chain recombines TRBV7-9 with TRBJ2-1, with a weak D call TRBD1 (5 bases). The CDR3 sequence is 12 residues long. The V gene's germline CDR1 is SEHNR and CDR2 FQNEAQ (reference sequence). Trimming removed 5 bases from V and 9 bases from J, with 11 bases in between. CDR3 protein: CASSPLGREQFF. The DNA of the CDR3 is TGTGCCAGCAGCCCTTTGGGGCGTGAGCAGTTCTTC.

This chain uses TRBV28 with TRBJ2-7; no clear D. The ends were cut back, 1 base at V and 0 bases at J, with 7 bases in the middle. CDR1 and CDR2 (germline): MDHEN, SYDVKM. This CDR3 has 14 amino acids. Here the CDR3 reads CASSLFRSSYEQYF. The CDR3 nucleotides read TGTGCCAGCAGTTTATTTCGGAGCTCCTACGAGCAGTACTTC.

Only a few counts were recorded for this clonotype. The chain is built from TRBV6-5 and TRBJ2-4; TRBD2 matches at 7 bases. There are 16 residues in the CDR3. The junction had 11 bases not matched to a gene; V was cut back by 8 bases and J by 1 base. Germline CDR1 is MNHEY and CDR2 is SVGAGI. CDR3 coding DNA: TGTGCCAGCCGGGACTATCGCCTCGGGGCCAAAAACATTCAGTACTTC. Translating gives CASRDYRLGAKNIQYF.

The chain joins TRBV20-1 to TRBJ1-4; 7 bases line up with TRBD1. The ends lost 6 bases at V and 4 bases at J; junction bases unmatched: 5. The CDR3 has 13 residues. The germline gives CDR1 DFQATT, CDR2 SNEGSKA (reference sequence). This chain's CDR3 is CSANRDSNEKLFF. In DNA, the CDR3 is TGCAGTGCCAACCGGGACAGTAATGAAAAACTGTTTTTT.

This clonotype came up a few times. The chain couples TRBV29-1 to TRBJ2-7; 7 nucleotides align to TRBD1. Germline CDR1 is SQVTM and CDR2 is ANQGSEA. The CDR3 spans 13 residues. V was clipped by 6 bases and J by 0 bases; unmatched bases: 5. The CDR3 sequence: CSVKGQFSYEQYF. The CDR3 nucleotides read TGCAGCGTCAAGGGACAGTTCTCCTACGAGCAGTACTTC.

The chain employs TRBV20-1 and TRBJ2-1; D may be TRBD1 (7 bases). The CDR3 runs to 13 residues. Germline V CDR1 and CDR2: DFQATT, SNEGSKA (reference sequence). In DNA, the CDR3 is TGCAGCGCCCGCGCAGGGGGGTACAATGAGCAGTTCTTC. Translated, it gives CSARAGGYNEQFF.

V usage is TRBV10-3 and J usage is TRBJ2-7; tentatively, D is TRBD1 (5 bases). V lost 3 bases, J lost 7 bases, and 13 bases lay in between. CDR3 length equals 13 residues. Per germline, CDR1 ENHRY and CDR2 SYGVKD. The CDR3 DNA reads TGTGCCATCAGTGATGGGGCGGCCAATGAGCAGTACTTC. Protein product: CAISDGAANEQYF.

This chain connects TRBV29-1 to TRBJ1-1; D is unresolved. The germline gives CDR1 SQVTM, CDR2 ANQGSEA. V was clipped by 4 bases and J by 6 bases, with 24 bases between them. The CDR3 extends over 16 amino acids. The CDR3 here is CSVGGPQSGGRSEAFF. The CDR3, as DNA: TGCAGCGTTGGCGGGCCCCAGTCAGGAGGGAGATCTGAAGCTTTCTTT.

The rearrangement uses TRBV20-1 and TRBJ2-5; 9 positions agree with TRBD1. The DNA end favors TRBJ2-7, so the J call may be wrong. CDR3 length equals 14 residues. Looked up from germline, CDR1 is DFQATT and CDR2 is SNEGSKA (reference sequence). The CDR3 sequence is CSATHTGGLDEQYF. CDR3 sequence (DNA): TGCAGTGCCACACATACAGGGGGCCTCGACGAGCAGTACTTC.

The gene calls are TRBV7-9 and TRBJ1-5, with D uncertain. Trimming stripped 1 base from V and 2 bases from J, with 12 bases between. Germline values: CDR1 SEHNR, CDR2 FQNEAQ (reference sequence). The CDR3 consists of 16 residues. CDR3 coding DNA: TGTGCCAGCAGCTTAGGAGGATACAAAGGCAATCAGCCCCAGCATTTT. As protein: CASSLGGYKGNQPQHF.

The rearrangement uses TRBV5-1 and TRBJ2-1; 8 nucleotides line up with TRBD2. This CDR3 comprises 14 residues. V lost 0 bases to trimming and J lost 10 bases; unmatched junction nucleotides: 6. CDR1 is SGHRS and CDR2 is YFSETQ in the germline V gene. CDR3: CASSLGGVAGEQFF. DNA of the CDR3: TGCGCCAGCAGCTTGGGCGGGGTAGCGGGGGAGCAGTTCTTC.

This chain uses TRBV7-2 with TRBJ2-3; possible D gene TRBD2, 6 bases. CDR3 length: 16 residues. CDR1 SGHTA and CDR2 FQGNSA come from the germline V gene. The V and J ends lost 4 bases and 14 bases respectively, with 28 bases between them. CDR3 in DNA: TGTGCCAGCAGCTCCCCGGGACTTGCCTCCCGCAGATGCGCGTATTTT. Its protein product is CASSSPGLASRRCAYF.

The chain links TRBV2 to TRBJ2-5; the D is unclear. The CDR3 has 13 residues. Trimming cost V 4 bases and J 4 bases, with 10 bases left between them. Germline CDR1 reads SNHLY; CDR2 reads FYNNEI. CDR3 DNA sequence: TGTGCCAGCAGTGTTTGGGTCGTAGAGACCCAGTACTTC. Translating it yields CASSVWVVETQYF.

The chain uses TRBV20-1 and TRBJ2-5; TRBD2 is a possible D gene (5 bases). Germline assignment: CDR1 DFQATT and CDR2 SNEGSKA (reference sequence). CDR3 size: 14 residues. In nucleotides, the CDR3 is TGCAGCCTTCTGGAGGTTGCAGGCGGAGAGACCCAGTACTTC. Its translation: CSLLEVAGGETQYF.

V gene TRBV14 combines with J gene TRBJ2-2, with 7 positions matching TRBD2. This CDR3 comprises 17 residues. Germline V gives CDR1 SGHDN, CDR2 FVKESK. V gave up 4 bases and J gave up 1 base; unmatched junction bases: 9. CDR3: CASSPRASGLNTGELFF. The CDR3 region has the DNA TGTGCCAGCAGCCCACGCGCTAGCGGTCTGAACACCGGGGAGCTGTTTTTT.

This chain joins TRBV29-1 and TRBJ2-5; D ambiguous. V shed 6 bases and J shed 2 bases, with 13 bases lying between them. CDR1 is SQVTM, CDR2 ANQGSEA, per germline. The CDR3 is 13 residues long. The CDR3: CSVGTSRQETQYF. The CDR3, as DNA: TGCAGCGTGGGAACGTCCCGGCAAGAGACCCAGTACTTC.

This chain connects TRBV5-1 to TRBJ2-5, with D perhaps matching TRBD2 (6 bases). Germline CDR1 is SGHRS and CDR2 is YFSETQ. The CDR3 is made up of 15 amino acids. V lost 4 bases and J 4 bases, leaving 17 bases between the germline ends. CDR3 coding DNA: TGCGCCAGCAGCCAAGGAGGGTCCCCGGGAGAGACCCAGTACTTC. Residues: CASSQGGSPGETQYF.

The CDR3 region is CAIPPVRGFSAQHF. Written as DNA, the CDR3 is TGTGCCATCCCTCCGGTCCGGGGCTTTTCGGCCCAGCATTTT. The rearrangement joins TRBV27 to TRBJ1-5; D perhaps matches TRBD1 (5 bases). Trimming took off 10 bases at V and 11 bases at J, with 24 bases between the two ends. Germline loops: CDR1 MNHEY, CDR2 SMNVEV (reference sequence). There are 14 residues in the CDR3.

This clonotype has more than one count but fewer than ten. The CDR3 loop reads CAISPGRANEQFF. The CDR3 DNA reads TGTGCCATCAGCCCGGGGAGGGCCAATGAGCAGTTCTTC. The J gene is TRBJ2-1, the V gene TRBV10-3; 7 bases align to TRBD2. The V segment lost 6 bases and the J segment 6 bases; nucleotides outside the gene matches: 5. Germline CDR1 is ENHRY and CDR2 is SYGVKD. The CDR3 has 13 residues.

J is TRBJ1-1 and V is TRBV7-2; D unresolved. V was clipped by 3 bases and J by 7 bases, with 12 bases between them. The CDR3 is made up of 13 amino acids. Germline lookup yields CDR1 SGHTA and CDR2 FQGNSA. Here the CDR3 DNA reads TGTGCCAGCAGCTTTCGATTTGGGGATGAAGCTTTCTTT. Translating it yields CASSFRFGDEAFF.

There are a few counts of this clonotype. The chain combines TRBV10-3 with TRBJ2-5, with D possibly TRBD2 on 5 matching bases. V was pared by 3 bases and J by 1 base, with 12 bases between. The CDR3 length is 15 residues. CDR1 ENHRY and CDR2 SYGVKD come from the germline V gene. The CDR3 nucleotides read TGTGCCATCAGTGACTCGGCCGGGGTCCAAGAGACCCAGTACTTC. It specifies CAISDSAGVQETQYF.

The CDR3 bases are TGTGCCAGCAGCGTGCGGGACAGGGTGGCTGAGACCCAGTACTTC. Residues: CASSVRDRVAETQYF. The chain links TRBV13 to TRBJ2-5, with 9 bases aligning to TRBD1. Losses at the gene ends were 5 bases for V and 5 bases for J; bases not matched to a gene: 9. The CDR3 has 15 residues. Per germline, CDR1 PRHDT and CDR2 FYEKMQ (reference sequence).

V is TRBV6-5 and J is TRBJ2-1; 7 bases agree with TRBD1. The germline V gene has CDR1 MNHEY and CDR2 SVGAGI. The CDR3 has 16 amino acids. With V trimmed by 4 bases and J by 2 bases, 8 bases remained unmatched. Written as DNA, the CDR3 is TGTGCCAGCAGTTTACTGGGACAGTCTCCCTACAATGAGCAGTTCTTC. Translating gives CASSLLGQSPYNEQFF.

This clonotype showed up just once. Germline is not matched at one junction end, which may reflect a read error. This rearrangement joins TRBV20-1 to TRBJ1-1; 8 nucleotides match TRBD1. Germline V CDR1 and CDR2: DFQATT, SNEGSKA (reference sequence). The CDR3 length is 13 residues. The CDR3 coding sequence is TGCAGTGCAGACGGACAGGGCGCCACTGAAACTTTCTTT. It specifies CSADGQGATETFF.

The CDR3 loop is CATSRGTFQAGDYNEQFF. CDR3 nucleotides: TGTGCCACCAGCAGAGGGACGTTCCAGGCGGGAGACTACAATGAGCAGTTCTTC. The chain uses TRBV15 and TRBJ2-1; 7 nucleotides agree with TRBD2. CDR1 is LNHNV and CDR2 is YYDKDF in the germline V gene (reference sequence). V shed 1 base, J shed 3 bases, and the junction held 12 bases outside the gene matches. The CDR3 runs 18 residues. The full variable domain, completed using reference TRBV15 and TRBJ2-1, is DAMVIQNPRYQVTQFGKPVTLSCSQTLNHNVMYWYQQKSSQAPKLLFHYYDKDFNNEADTPDNFQSRRPNTSFCFLDIRSPGLGDTAMYLCATSRGTFQAGDYNEQFFGPGTRLTVL.

The V and J genes are TRBV29-1 and TRBJ2-5; 8 nucleotides align to TRBD1. V shed 6 bases and J 4 bases; nucleotides not matched to a gene: 7. The CDR3 loop spans 13 amino acids. The germline gives CDR1 SQVTM, CDR2 ANQGSEA. CDR3 sequence (DNA): TGCAGCGTCGACGACAGGGGTTCAGAGACCCAGTACTTC. Protein: CSVDDRGSETQYF.

Ten or more counts support this clonotype. V gene TRBV7-2 combines with J gene TRBJ2-4; TRBD2 aligns across 10 bases. This CDR3 contains 15 residues. Germline CDR1 is SGHTA and CDR2 is FQGNSA. V was clipped by 1 base and J by 7 bases; unmatched bases: 4. CDR3: CASSLGLGLANIQYF. The CDR3 DNA reads as TGTGCCAGCAGCTTAGGGCTGGGACTAGCGAACATTCAGTACTTC.